One sample yielded the 14 T cell receptor beta chains listed below, sequenced in a study of T cell clones after liver transplantation. This table comes from immunoSEQ multiplex PCR, and its TCRdb copy is limited to in-frame clones, with some not included. Of 9,000 to 9,500 clones in the sample, more than 75% were seen once. The sample was CD8+ T cells from blood, taken at the 22-month timepoint. These TCRs come from a human patient who received a liver transplant. T cells may partly derive from the graft donor.

V usage is TRBV7-6 and J usage is TRBJ2-7, with TRBD2 identical over 15 bases. The length of the CDR3 is 17 residues. CDR1 is SGHVS and CDR2 is FNYEAQ in the germline V gene. Trimming at V came to 5 bases and at J to 4 bases, leaving 9 bases not matched to a gene. CDR3 coding DNA: TGTGCCAGCAGCCTTTCCACCGGGACTAGCGGGGGGTACGAGCAGTACTTC. The encoded protein is CASSLSTGTSGGYEQYF.

This chain links TRBV7-7 with TRBJ2-6; D is unclear. Germline V gives CDR1 SSHAT, CDR2 FNYEAQ (reference sequence). The V gene lost 5 bases and the J gene lost 5 bases, with 25 bases spanning the gap. The CDR3 is 19 residues long. The chain's CDR3 is CASSVGVKWPQSRANVLTF. CDR3 coding DNA: TGTGCCAGCAGCGTCGGAGTTAAGTGGCCACAAAGTCGGGCCAACGTCCTGACTTTC.

The V gene is TRBV19, the J gene TRBJ1-5, with unresolved D. Germline assignment: CDR1 LNHDA and CDR2 SQIVND (reference sequence). V lost 1 base, J lost 7 bases, and 11 bases lay in between. The CDR3 consists of 14 residues. This chain's CDR3 is CASSIGPGWQPQHF. The CDR3 DNA sequence: TGTGCCAGTAGTATAGGCCCAGGATGGCAGCCCCAGCATTTT.

The V gene is TRBV2, the J gene TRBJ2-7, with D possibly TRBD1 on 6 matching bases. CDR3 length: 11 amino acids. Germline V CDR1 and CDR2: SNHLY, FYNNEI. The V gene lost 5 bases and the J gene lost 7 bases, with 9 bases spanning the gap. The CDR3 is CASSFGTEQYF. DNA for the CDR3: TGTGCCAGCAGTTTCGGGACAGAGCAGTACTTC.

The chain is built from TRBV6-6 and TRBJ1-1, with TRBD1 matching 9 bases. Germline loops: CDR1 MNHNY, CDR2 SVGAGI (reference sequence). The CDR3 consists of 16 residues. V lost 3 bases and J lost 6; bases outside the gene matches: 11. The CDR3 nucleotides read TGTGCCAGCAGTTATGTCGGGACAGGGTTTAGGTCTGAAGCTTTCTTT. It is translated as CASSYVGTGFRSEAFF.

This clone has a single count. The gene calls are TRBV28 and TRBJ1-3; no reliable D call. V was pared by 9 bases and J by 4 bases, with 10 bases between. The length of the CDR3 is 12 residues. Looked up from germline, CDR1 is MDHEN and CDR2 is SYDVKM. CDR3 nucleotides: TGTGCCAGTGCCCGGTTCGGAAACACCATATATTTT. Residues: CASARFGNTIYF.

This clone was seen just once. This chain links TRBV13 with TRBJ2-3; 8 bases align to TRBD2. Trimming removed 5 bases from V and 2 bases from J; junction bases left unmatched: 15. CDR1 and CDR2 from the germline V gene are PRHDT and FYEKMQ (reference sequence). There are 18 residues in the CDR3. The CDR3 spells CASSPSLAGGQSTDTQYF. In DNA, the CDR3 is TGTGCCAGCAGCCCCTCCCTCGCGGGGGGCCAGTCCACAGATACGCAGTATTTT.

By sample share, this clone is medium-sized. The chain couples TRBV11-1 to TRBJ1-2; 9 nucleotides agree with TRBD1. Germline-derived CDR1 and CDR2 are SGHAT and FQDESV (reference sequence). Trimming removed 5 bases from V and 6 bases from J; junction bases left unmatched: 13. This CDR3 region has 16 residues. CDR3: CASSPDWTGDVDGYTF. As DNA, the CDR3 is TGTGCCAGCAGCCCGGACTGGACAGGGGACGTCGATGGCTACACCTTC.

The rearrangement uses TRBV4-1 and TRBJ2-7; perhaps TRBD1 as D (5 bases). The V and J ends lost 1 base and 5 bases respectively, with 15 bases between them. Germline CDR1 MGHRA, CDR2 YSYEKL. The CDR3 loop spans 15 amino acids. CDR3 sequence (DNA): TGCGCCAGCAGCCAAGTAGGCGCCAGGGTCGACGAGCAGTACTTC. Translating gives CASSQVGARVDEQYF.

The chain combines TRBV7-2 with TRBJ1-4; maybe TRBD1 (5 bases). Trimming removed 5 bases from V and 6 bases from J, with 16 bases in between. The CDR3 extends over 15 amino acids. The germline CDR1 and CDR2 sequences are SGHTA and FQGNSA. In DNA form, the CDR3 reads TGTGCCAGCAGCCCCTCTGGAGGGGTCTATGAAAAACTGTTTTTT. As protein: CASSPSGGVYEKLFF. Supplemented by reference TRBV7-2 and TRBJ1-4, the full variable domain reads GAGVSQSPSNKVTEKGKDVELRCDPISGHTALYWYRQSLGQGLEFLIYFQGNSAPDKSGLPSDRFSAERTGGSVSTLTIQRTQQEDSAVYLCASSPSGGVYEKLFFGSGTQLSVL.

This clone was picked up one time. The chain joins TRBV2 to TRBJ2-7, with D maybe TRBD1 (5 bases). The CDR3 runs 13 residues. Germline V gene sequence: CDR1 SNHLY, CDR2 FYNNEI. Trimming took off 4 bases at V and 2 bases at J, with 9 bases between the two ends. CDR3 in amino acids: CASSGGSAYEQYF. CDR3 nucleotide sequence: TGTGCCAGCAGTGGGGGCAGTGCCTACGAGCAGTACTTC.

This clone has just a few counts. CDR3 region: CASSEGPLGDEQFF. The DNA of the CDR3 is TGTGCCAGCAGTGAAGGCCCCCTGGGAGATGAGCAGTTCTTC. The J gene is TRBJ2-1, the V gene TRBV2, with TRBD2 as a possible D gene (5 bases). V lost 1 base, J lost 8 bases, and 12 bases lay in between. The germline V gene encodes CDR1 SNHLY and CDR2 FYNNEI. The CDR3 spans 14 residues.

This clone was seen more than once but under ten times. J is TRBJ2-7 and V is TRBV19; no definite D call. Trimming pared 5 bases from V and 5 bases from J, leaving 16 bases between. Germline lookup yields CDR1 LNHDA and CDR2 SQIVND (reference sequence). The CDR3 loop spans 14 amino acids. CDR3 loop: CASSFSSSEDEQYF. The CDR3 DNA sequence: TGTGCCAGTAGTTTCTCTTCATCAGAGGACGAGCAGTACTTC.

This sequence joins TRBV28 and TRBJ2-5; the match to TRBD2 covers 7 bases. From germline, CDR1 is MDHEN and CDR2 SYDVKM. V shed 1 base and J 6 bases; nucleotides not matched to a gene: 11. CDR3 size: 16 residues. This CDR3 reads CASSLSPSGARKTQYF. DNA for the CDR3: TGTGCCAGCAGTTTATCGCCTAGCGGAGCTCGCAAGACCCAGTACTTC.